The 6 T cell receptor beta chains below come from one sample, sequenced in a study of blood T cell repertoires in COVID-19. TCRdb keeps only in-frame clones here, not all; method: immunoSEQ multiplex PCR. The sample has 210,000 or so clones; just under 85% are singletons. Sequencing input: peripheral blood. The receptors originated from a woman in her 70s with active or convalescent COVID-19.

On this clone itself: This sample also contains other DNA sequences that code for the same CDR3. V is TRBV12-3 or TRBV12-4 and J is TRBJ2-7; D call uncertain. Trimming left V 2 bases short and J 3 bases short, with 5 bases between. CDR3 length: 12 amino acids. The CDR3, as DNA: TGTGCCAGCAGTTTAACCGGCTACGAGCAGTACTTC. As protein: CASSLTGYEQYF.

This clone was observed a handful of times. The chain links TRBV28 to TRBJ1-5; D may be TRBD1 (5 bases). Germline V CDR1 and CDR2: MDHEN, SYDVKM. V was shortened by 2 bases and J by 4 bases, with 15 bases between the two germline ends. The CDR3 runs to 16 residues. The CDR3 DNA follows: TGTGCCAGCAGTTTACTGGCCAGGGTTGGTAATCAGCCCCAGCATTTT. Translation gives CASSLLARVGNQPQHF.

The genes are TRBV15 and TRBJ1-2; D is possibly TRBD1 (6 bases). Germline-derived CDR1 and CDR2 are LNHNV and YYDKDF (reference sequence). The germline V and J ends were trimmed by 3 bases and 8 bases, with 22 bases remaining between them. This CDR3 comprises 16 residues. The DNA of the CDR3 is TGTGCCACCAGCAGTCCTAACTCACAGGGTACCCGCGGCTACACCTTC. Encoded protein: CATSSPNSQGTRGYTF. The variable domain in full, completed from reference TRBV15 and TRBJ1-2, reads DAMVIQNPRYQVTQFGKPVTLSCSQTLNHNVMYWYQQKSSQAPKLLFHYYDKDFNNEADTPDNFQSRRPNTSFCFLDIRSPGLGDTAMYLCATSSPNSQGTRGYTFGSGTRLTVV.

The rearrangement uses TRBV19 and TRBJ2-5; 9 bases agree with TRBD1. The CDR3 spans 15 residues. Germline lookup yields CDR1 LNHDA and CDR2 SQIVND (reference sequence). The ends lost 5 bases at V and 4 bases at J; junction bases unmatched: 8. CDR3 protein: CASSPRTGAGETQYF. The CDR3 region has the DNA TGTGCCAGTAGTCCCCGGACAGGGGCGGGAGAGACCCAGTACTTC.

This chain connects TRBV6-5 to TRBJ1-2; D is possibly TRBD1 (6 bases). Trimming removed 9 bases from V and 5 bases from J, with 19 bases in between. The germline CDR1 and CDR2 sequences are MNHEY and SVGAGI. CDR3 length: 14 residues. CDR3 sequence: CASSLEDSTYGYTF. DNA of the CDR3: TGTGCCAGTAGTCTAGAGGACAGTACATATGGCTACACCTTC.

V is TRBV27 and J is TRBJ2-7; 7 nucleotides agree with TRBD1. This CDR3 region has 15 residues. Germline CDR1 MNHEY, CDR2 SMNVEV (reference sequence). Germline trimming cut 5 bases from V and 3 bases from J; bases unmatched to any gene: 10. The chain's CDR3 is CASSPWPRQGYEQYF. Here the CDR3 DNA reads TGTGCCAGCAGTCCATGGCCGAGACAGGGCTACGAGCAGTACTTC.